This T cell receptor beta chain was sequenced during a study of T cells after yellow fever vaccination. This clonotype was observed many times. Germline assignment: CDR1 SGHTA and CDR2 FQGNSA. The CDR3 sequence is 13 residues long. The V end lost 6 bases, the J end lost 6 bases, and 13 bases lay between the germline ends. TCRdb called the 5' RACE reads again in MiXCR, with one record for every CDR3 protein. The sample carries about 360,000 distinct CDR3 sequences, 6% to 8% recorded once. The receptor was isolated from a man aged 25-40 years who received the YFV17D yellow fever vaccine. This sequence joins TRBV7-2 and TRBJ2-3, with unresolved D. This specimen was PBMCs, taken 5 days after the yellow fever booster vaccination. CDR3 nucleotides: TGTGCCAGCAGTTTCTGGAGCTTGGATACGCAGTATTTT. As protein: CASSFWSLDTQYF. Together with reference TRBV7-2 and TRBJ2-3, the CDR3 gives the full variable domain: GAGVSQSPSNKVTEKGKDVELRCDPISGHTALYWYRQSLGQGLEFLIYFQGNSAPDKSGLPSDRFSAERTGGSVSTLTIQRTQQEDSAVYLCASSFWSLDTQYFGPGTRLTVL.